The next 29 T cell receptor beta chains were all read from a single sample in a study of blood T cell repertoires in COVID-19. The data were produced by immunoSEQ multiplex PCR, yet TCRdb's version contains in-frame clones alone and is incomplete. The sample shows over 150,000 clones, approximately 90% of them seen only once. The sample was peripheral blood. These receptor sequences come from a man aged 50 or older with acute or convalescent COVID-19.

The J gene is TRBJ2-4, the V gene TRBV7-9, with 8 bases matching TRBD1. V lost 5 bases to trimming and J lost 13 bases; unmatched junction nucleotides: 7. The CDR3 is 12 amino acids. Germline values: CDR1 SEHNR, CDR2 FQNEAQ (reference sequence). CDR3 region: CASSLKQGAQYF. CDR3 DNA: TGTGCCAGCAGCCTAAAGCAGGGGGCCCAGTACTTC.

Written as DNA, the CDR3 is TGTGCCAGCAGCACGCTTTCTAGCGGAAACTATGAGCAGTTCTTC. Protein product: CASSTLSSGNYEQFF. V usage is TRBV6-5 and J usage is TRBJ2-1; TRBD2 aligns across 7 bases. The CDR3 sequence is 15 residues long. V lost 6 bases, J lost 8 bases, and 13 bases stayed unmatched. CDR1 is MNHEY and CDR2 is SVGAGI in the germline V gene.

The V call is TRBV4-1, the J call TRBJ1-5, with D maybe TRBD1 (5 bases). V dropped 1 base and J dropped 2 bases, with 12 bases sitting between them. Germline V lookup: CDR1 MGHRA, CDR2 YSYEKL. The CDR3 runs 16 residues. The CDR3: CASSQALGLGNQPQHF. The CDR3 DNA sequence: TGCGCCAGCAGCCAAGCCTTGGGGCTTGGCAATCAGCCCCAGCATTTT.

The chain recombines TRBV6-2 or TRBV6-3 with TRBJ1-1; the D is unclear. CDR1 and CDR2 (germline): MNHEY, SVGEGT. The V end lost 0 bases, the J end lost 0 bases, and 8 bases lay between the germline ends. This CDR3 region has 15 residues. The CDR3, as DNA: TGTGCCAGCAGTTACTCGAGACATATGAACACTGAAGCTTTCTTT. Its translation is CASSYSRHMNTEAFF.

This sequence joins TRBV7-9 and TRBJ1-1, with D tentatively TRBD1 (5 bases). Germline CDR1 and CDR2: SEHNR and FQNEAQ (reference sequence). This CDR3 has 14 residues. The germline V and J ends were trimmed by 5 bases and 1 base, with 11 bases remaining between them. The CDR3 DNA is TGTGCCAGCAGCGTAGACGGACAGAACACTGAAGCTTTCTTT. Encoded protein: CASSVDGQNTEAFF.

The gene calls are TRBV19 and TRBJ1-4; possible D gene TRBD1, 5 bases. Germline CDR1 and CDR2: LNHDA and SQIVND (reference sequence). CDR3 length: 14 amino acids. Trimming cost V 3 bases and J 7 bases, with 12 bases left between them. CDR3 bases: TGTGCCAGTAGTATCCGGCAGGGACTTGAAAAACTGTTTTTT. Translated: CASSIRQGLEKLFF. Using reference TRBV19 and TRBJ1-4 for the parts outside the CDR3, the full variable domain is DGGITQSPKYLFRKEGQNVTLSCEQNLNHDAMYWYRQDPGQGLRLIYYSQIVNDFQKGDIAEGYSVSREKKESFPLTVTSAQKNPTAFYLCASSIRQGLEKLFFGSGTQLSVL.

This chain links TRBV7-2 with TRBJ2-1; D is unresolved. CDR3 length equals 14 residues. Trimming took 7 bases from V and 1 from J, leaving 11 bases between them. The germline V gene encodes CDR1 SGHTA and CDR2 FQGNSA. DNA for the CDR3: TGTGCCAGCACCTCGTTCGGGTCCTACAATGAGCAGTTCTTC. It translates to CASTSFGSYNEQFF.

The V gene is TRBV27, the J gene TRBJ2-3; 9 bases map to TRBD2. Germline CDR1 MNHEY, CDR2 SMNVEV (reference sequence). Trimming took 3 bases from V and 0 from J; bases not matched to a gene: 7. The length of the CDR3 is 17 residues. CDR3 nucleotide sequence: TGTGCCAGCAGTTTTTTTAGCGGGAGACCTAGCACAGATACGCAGTATTTT. This encodes CASSFFSGRPSTDTQYF.

The rearrangement uses TRBV23-1 and TRBJ1-5; D gene ambiguous. TRBV23-1 is sorted into the ORF group, with uncertain function. Trimming took off 0 bases at V and 1 base at J, with 10 bases between the two ends. The CDR3 has 16 amino acids. The DNA of the CDR3 is TGCGCCAGCAGTCAATCCTTCCATAGAAGCAATCAGCCCCAGCATTTT. It yields the protein CASSQSFHRSNQPQHF.

This clone was seen just once. V gene TRBV27 combines with J gene TRBJ1-1; D is uncertain. This CDR3 has 13 amino acids. Trimming removed 5 bases from V and 1 base from J, with 8 bases in between. Looked up from germline, CDR1 is MNHEY and CDR2 is SMNVEV (reference sequence). For the CDR3, the DNA is TGTGCCAGCAGTCAAGGGAGGAACACTGAAGCTTTCTTT. It specifies CASSQGRNTEAFF.

The V gene is TRBV27, the J gene TRBJ1-2; 7 nucleotides agree with TRBD1. V gave up 5 bases and J gave up 5 bases; unmatched junction bases: 17. This CDR3 is built from 17 residues. The germline CDR1 and CDR2 sequences are MNHEY and SMNVEV (reference sequence). The CDR3 nucleotides read TGTGCCAGCAGTCCGTGGACAGGAAACCCCTCCAATTATGGCTACACCTTC. It yields the protein CASSPWTGNPSNYGYTF.

The V and J genes are TRBV18 and TRBJ2-5; D gene unclear. The germline V gene has CDR1 KGHSH and CDR2 LQKENI. The CDR3 has 13 residues. The germline V and J ends were trimmed by 1 base and 5 bases, with 8 bases remaining between them. CDR3: CASSPRARETQYF. CDR3 DNA sequence: TGTGCCAGCTCACCACGGGCAAGGGAGACCCAGTACTTC. The full variable domain, rest sourced from reference TRBV18 and TRBJ2-5, is NAGVMQNPRHLVRRRGQEARLRCSPMKGHSHVYWYRQLPEEGLKFMVYLQKENIIDESGMPKERFSAEFPKEGPSILRIQQVVRGDSAAYFCASSPRARETQYFGPGTRLLVL.

The chain couples TRBV2 to TRBJ2-1; 16 bases fit TRBD2. CDR3 length equals 19 residues. Germline lookup yields CDR1 SNHLY and CDR2 FYNNEI. Trimming removed 6 bases from V and 0 bases from J; junction bases left unmatched: 8. This chain's CDR3 is CASRGLAGGQLVSYNEQFF. The DNA for the CDR3 is TGTGCCAGCAGGGGACTAGCGGGGGGGCAGTTGGTCTCCTACAATGAGCAGTTCTTC.

The V and J genes are TRBV19 and TRBJ1-3, with 8 positions matching TRBD1. The CDR3 runs 14 residues. J gave up 3 bases and V 6 bases, and 4 bases lay outside the gene matches. Germline lookup yields CDR1 LNHDA and CDR2 SQIVND (reference sequence). CDR3: CASRKQGDGNTIYF. The CDR3 coding sequence is TGTGCCAGTAGGAAACAGGGGGATGGAAACACCATATATTTT.

The V gene is TRBV28, the J gene TRBJ2-7; no clear D gene. Trimming took 3 bases from V and 1 from J, leaving 7 bases between them. Germline V gene lookup returns CDR1 MDHEN and CDR2 SYDVKM. The CDR3 consists of 13 residues. CDR3 bases: TGTGCCAGCAGTTTTGAGCTATCCTACGAGCAGTACTTC. Its protein is CASSFELSYEQYF.

The chain is built from TRBV7-2 and TRBJ2-5; 7 bases align to TRBD1. Germline CDR1 SGHTA, CDR2 FQGNSA. The CDR3 loop spans 11 amino acids. Trimming cost V 10 bases and J 5 bases; bases outside gene matches: 4. CDR3 loop: CATGGWETQYF. The CDR3 DNA reads as TGTGCCACAGGGGGTTGGGAGACCCAGTACTTC.

V and J are TRBV7-6 and TRBJ2-1; 7 bases map to TRBD2. CDR3 length: 17 amino acids. The trim removed 4 bases at V and 0 bases at J, leaving 9 bases unmatched. From germline, CDR1 is SGHVS and CDR2 FNYEAQ. The CDR3 protein is CASSSRGGGSSYNEQFF. In DNA form, the CDR3 reads TGTGCCAGCAGCTCACGAGGTGGCGGGAGCTCCTACAATGAGCAGTTCTTC.

The rearrangement uses TRBV24-1 and TRBJ2-1, with 11 positions matching TRBD1. V shed 2 bases and J 7 bases; nucleotides not matched to a gene: 6. The CDR3 is made up of 16 amino acids. Germline loops: CDR1 KGHDR, CDR2 SFDVKD. CDR3 in amino acids: CATSDWDRGEGNEQFF. The CDR3 DNA follows: TGTGCCACCAGTGATTGGGACAGGGGGGAAGGGAATGAGCAGTTCTTC.

V is TRBV19 and J is TRBJ2-6, with TRBD1 matching over 8 bases. There are 17 residues in the CDR3. Germline values: CDR1 LNHDA, CDR2 SQIVND (reference sequence). The V and J ends lost 5 bases and 3 bases, in that order; junction bases with no gene match: 9. The CDR3 coding sequence is TGTGCCAGTAGTGGTGCAGGGGGCGTTAGTGGGGCCAACGTCCTGACTTTC. This translates into CASSGAGGVSGANVLTF.

This chain uses TRBV2 with TRBJ1-5; 9 bases map to TRBD1. The junction had 9 bases not matched to a gene; V was cut back by 6 bases and J by 0 bases. From germline, CDR1 is SNHLY and CDR2 FYNNEI. The CDR3 is 17 amino acids. For the CDR3, the DNA is TGTGCCAGCAGACCGGACAGGGGTCGCAATAGCAATCAGCCCCAGCATTTT. Its translation is CASRPDRGRNSNQPQHF.

This clone was counted a single time. The rearrangement joins TRBV6-6 to TRBJ1-2, with TRBD1 identical over 8 bases. Per germline, CDR1 MNHNY and CDR2 SVGAGI (reference sequence). The CDR3 extends over 16 amino acids. The J segment lost 5 bases and the V segment lost 0 bases, leaving 8 bases of the junction unmatched. The CDR3 protein is CASSYSSRTGPYGYTF. The CDR3, as DNA: TGTGCCAGCAGTTACTCGAGCCGGACAGGGCCTTATGGCTACACCTTC.

This clone appeared a single time. The chain joins TRBV28 to TRBJ1-2; the D is unclear. Germline assignment: CDR1 MDHEN and CDR2 SYDVKM. The V gene lost 2 bases and the J gene lost 5 bases, with 9 bases spanning the gap. CDR3 length: 13 amino acids. This CDR3 reads CASSLHTTYGYTF. The CDR3 coding sequence is TGTGCCAGCAGTTTACACACCACATATGGCTACACCTTC.

The CDR3, as DNA: TGTGCCAGCAGCGCAGACAGGGGCTACTCTGGAAACACCATATATTTT. Translation: CASSADRGYSGNTIYF. This chain connects TRBV9 to TRBJ1-3; 8 positions match TRBD1. Germline V gene sequence: CDR1 SGDLS, CDR2 YYNGEE. This CDR3 is 16 amino acids long. The V gene end was trimmed by 3 bases and the J gene end by 0 bases; junction bases not matched to a gene: 5. Full variable domain (missing parts from reference TRBV9 and TRBJ1-3): DSGVTQTPKHLITATGQRVTLRCSPRSGDLSVYWYQQSLDQGLQFLIQYYNGEERAKGNILERFSAQQFPDLHSELNLSSLELGDSALYFCASSADRGYSGNTIYFGEGSWLTVV.

V usage is TRBV19 and J usage is TRBJ2-2, with TRBD1 matching 7 bases. The CDR3 is made up of 14 amino acids. The ends lost 7 bases at V and 4 bases at J; junction bases unmatched: 6. In germline, CDR1 is LNHDA, CDR2 SQIVND (reference sequence). This CDR3 is CASTLTGVTGELFF. The CDR3 nucleotides read TGTGCCAGTACCCTTACAGGGGTCACCGGGGAGCTGTTTTTT.

The V call is TRBV2, the J call TRBJ2-2; 7 bases are shared with TRBD2. The junction had 8 bases not matched to a gene; V was cut back by 6 bases and J by 7 bases. Germline V gene sequence: CDR1 SNHLY, CDR2 FYNNEI. The CDR3 is 14 amino acids. CDR3 protein: CASRAGTTGGELFF. CDR3 in DNA: TGTGCCAGCAGGGCCGGGACTACGGGCGGGGAGCTGTTTTTT.

This rearrangement joins TRBV7-2 to TRBJ2-1, with TRBD2 matching 8 bases. This CDR3 region has 14 residues. Germline V gene data show CDR1 as SGHTA and CDR2 as FQGNSA. The trim removed 6 bases at V and 2 bases at J, leaving 3 bases unmatched. The CDR3 loop reads CASRTGLAYNEQFF. Here the CDR3 DNA reads TGTGCCAGCAGAACGGGACTAGCCTACAATGAGCAGTTCTTC.

The chain links TRBV14 to TRBJ1-1; D not resolved. The CDR3 has 13 amino acids. The germline V gene has CDR1 SGHDN and CDR2 FVKESK. The V end was cut by 7 bases, the J end by 1 base, with 10 bases between. The CDR3 nucleotides are TGTGCCAGCAAGGCCCAGCGGAACACTGAAGCTTTCTTT. This translates into CASKAQRNTEAFF.

The rearrangement joins TRBV5-1 to TRBJ2-3, with a possible D match to TRBD1 (6 bases). CDR1 and CDR2 (germline): SGHRS, YFSETQ. This CDR3 comprises 13 residues. Trimming pared 0 bases from V and 4 bases from J, leaving 6 bases between. The chain's CDR3 is CASSLGGPDTQYF. CDR3 in DNA: TGCGCCAGCAGCTTGGGGGGGCCAGATACGCAGTATTTT.

Turning to this clone: Other DNA sequences within the sample encode an identical CDR3. This sequence joins TRBV28 and TRBJ1-1; D is possibly TRBD1 (5 bases). Trimming cost V 2 bases and J 1 base, with 5 bases left between them. The CDR3 has 13 amino acids. CDR1 is MDHEN and CDR2 is SYDVKM in the germline V gene. Here the CDR3 reads CASSLRGNTEAFF. The CDR3 DNA reads as TGTGCCAGCAGTTTAAGGGGGAACACTGAAGCTTTCTTT.